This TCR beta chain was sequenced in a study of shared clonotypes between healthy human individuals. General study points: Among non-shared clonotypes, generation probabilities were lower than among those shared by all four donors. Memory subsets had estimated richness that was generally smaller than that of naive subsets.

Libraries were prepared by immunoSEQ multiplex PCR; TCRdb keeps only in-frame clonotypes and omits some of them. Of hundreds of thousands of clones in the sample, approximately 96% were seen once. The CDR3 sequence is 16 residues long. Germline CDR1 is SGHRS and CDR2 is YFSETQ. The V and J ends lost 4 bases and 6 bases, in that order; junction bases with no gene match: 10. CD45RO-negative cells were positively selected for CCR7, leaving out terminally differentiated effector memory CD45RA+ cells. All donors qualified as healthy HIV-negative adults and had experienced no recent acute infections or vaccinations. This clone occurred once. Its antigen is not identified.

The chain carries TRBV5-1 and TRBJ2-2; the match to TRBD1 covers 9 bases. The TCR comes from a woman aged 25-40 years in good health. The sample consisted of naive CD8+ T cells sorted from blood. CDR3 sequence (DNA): TGCGCCAGCAGCGCCAACAGGGGGCTCTTGTCCGGGGAGCTGTTTTTT. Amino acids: CASSANRGLLSGELFF.